The 29 T cell receptor beta chains in this list originate from one sample, sequenced in a study of CD8+CD57+ T cells in acquired aplastic anemia. Patients sequenced had flow cytometry evidence of CD8+CD57+ cell expansion. Genomic DNA constituted the template upon which TCR beta VDJ and CDR3 profiling was performed. A single record per CDR3 protein comes from TCRdb applying MiXCR to the reads. Of roughly 100,000 distinct CDR3 sequences detected, approximately 73% appear once; the ten largest clones hold less than 75%. Input material: sorted CD4+, CD8+, or CD8+CD57+ T cells (not recorded which) from PBMCs. These receptors were obtained from a human donor with aplastic anemia.

This clonotype was seen only once. The chain carries TRBV4-1 and TRBJ2-7, with D perhaps TRBD1 or TRBD2 (6 bases each). The V gene lost 4 bases and the J gene lost 5 bases, with 18 bases spanning the gap. From germline, CDR1 is MGHRA and CDR2 YSYEKL. The length of the CDR3 is 15 residues. The CDR3: CASSREGGLMHEQYF. In nucleotides, the CDR3 is TGCGCCAGCAGCCGAGAGGGGGGACTGATGCACGAGCAGTACTTC.

V and J are TRBV7-9 and TRBJ1-1; D might be TRBD1 (6 bases). The V end was cut by 3 bases, the J end by 1 base, with 9 bases between. Germline assignment: CDR1 SEHNR and CDR2 FQNEAQ (reference sequence). The CDR3 is made up of 14 amino acids. CDR3 in DNA: TGTGCCAGCAGCTTTTCAGGGGCGAACACTGAAGCTTTCTTT. This encodes CASSFSGANTEAFF.

This clonotype appeared once. CDR3 protein: CASSLRENNSPLHF. The CDR3 bases are TGTGCCAGCAGCTTACGTGAGAATAATTCACCCCTCCACTTT. The chain combines TRBV3-1 with TRBJ1-6; D is unclear. Germline CDR1 and CDR2: LGHDT and YNNKEL (reference sequence). Trimming removed 5 bases from V and 5 bases from J, with 10 bases in between. This CDR3 has 14 residues. Full variable domain (outside the CDR3, taken from reference TRBV3-1 and TRBJ1-6): DTAVSQTPKYLVTQMGNDKSIKCEQNLGHDTMYWYKQDSKKFLKIMFSYNNKELIINETVPNRFSPKSPDKAHLNLHINSLELGDSAVYFCASSLRENNSPLHFGNGTRLTVT.

This chain uses TRBV2 with TRBJ2-1; 8 bases match TRBD2. This CDR3 is built from 13 residues. Trimming cost V 10 bases and J 2 bases; bases outside gene matches: 4. The germline CDR1 and CDR2 sequences are SNHLY and FYNNEI. This CDR3 is CAKKGLAYNEQFF. CDR3 bases: TGTGCCAAGAAGGGACTAGCCTACAATGAGCAGTTCTTC.

The chain couples TRBV7-8 to TRBJ1-1, with D hard to call. Germline V CDR1 and CDR2: SGHVS, FQNEAQ. This CDR3 region has 14 residues. V shed 7 bases and J shed 3 bases, with 15 bases lying between them. The CDR3 region has the DNA TGTGCCAGCATCTCCCGCCCCTCGGACACTGAAGCTTTCTTT. This encodes CASISRPSDTEAFF.

J is TRBJ2-7 and V is TRBV5-6, with 8 bases identical to TRBD1. The CDR3 covers 14 residues. After removal of 4 bases from V and 1 base from J, the junction contained 4 bases not matched to a gene. Per the germline V gene, CDR1 is SGHDT and CDR2 is YYEEEE. The CDR3: CASSARDRSYEQYF. The CDR3 DNA sequence: TGTGCCAGCAGCGCCCGGGACAGGTCCTACGAGCAGTACTTC.

The rearrangement uses TRBV7-6 and TRBJ2-2; TRBD2 aligns across 7 bases. The length of the CDR3 is 16 residues. Germline lookup yields CDR1 SGHVS and CDR2 FNYEAQ. J gave up 8 bases and V 4 bases, and 13 bases lay outside the gene matches. The CDR3 loop reads CASSSRGTTLSGELFF. Here the CDR3 DNA reads TGTGCCAGCAGCTCTCGAGGGACTACCCTTAGTGGGGAGCTGTTTTTT.

The chain joins TRBV19 to TRBJ2-7; TRBD2 agrees at 9 bases. CDR1 and CDR2 (germline): LNHDA, SQIVND (reference sequence). Trimming at V came to 5 bases and at J to 3 bases, leaving 8 bases not matched to a gene. The CDR3 totals 15 residues. For the CDR3, the DNA is TGTGCCAGTAGTGTTAGCGGGAGCCCTCTCTACGAGCAGTACTTC. This encodes CASSVSGSPLYEQYF. Supplemented by reference TRBV19 and TRBJ2-7, the full variable domain reads DGGITQSPKYLFRKEGQNVTLSCEQNLNHDAMYWYRQDPGQGLRLIYYSQIVNDFQKGDIAEGYSVSREKKESFPLTVTSAQKNPTAFYLCASSVSGSPLYEQYFGPGTRLTVT.

The chain links TRBV10-3 to TRBJ2-7; 8 nucleotides line up with TRBD2. This CDR3 has 17 amino acids. The V segment lost 3 bases and the J segment 7 bases; nucleotides outside the gene matches: 17. CDR1 is ENHRY and CDR2 is SYGVKD in the germline V gene. CDR3 sequence reads: CAISEVGGGLRFREQYF. The CDR3 DNA is TGTGCCATCAGTGAAGTGGGCGGGGGGCTGAGGTTTCGGGAGCAGTACTTC.

The V call is TRBV10-3, the J call TRBJ2-7, with a possible D match to TRBD2 (5 bases). Germline CDR1 reads ENHRY; CDR2 reads SYGVKD. V was cut by 3 bases and J by 4 bases, with 13 bases left in between. CDR3 length equals 14 residues. The chain's CDR3 is CAISEPGSPYEQYF. CDR3 nucleotide sequence: TGTGCCATCAGTGAACCGGGGTCCCCTTACGAGCAGTACTTC.

This clonotype was observed a few times. The chain links TRBV25-1 to TRBJ1-1; TRBD1 aligns across 7 bases. CDR3 length equals 14 residues. V shed 3 bases and J 6 bases; nucleotides not matched to a gene: 7. Germline CDR1 is MGHDK and CDR2 is SYGVNS. CDR3 in DNA: TGTGCCAGCAGTGAGTTCGGGCAGGGGGCTGAAGCTTTCTTT. It specifies CASSEFGQGAEAFF.

The chain couples TRBV20-1 to TRBJ2-7; D perhaps matches TRBD1 (6 bases). This CDR3 contains 14 residues. V lost 0 bases and J 3 bases, leaving 12 bases between the germline ends. CDR1 DFQATT and CDR2 SNEGSKA come from the germline V gene (reference sequence). The CDR3 is CSAREGQGYYEQYF. DNA of the CDR3: TGCAGTGCTAGAGAGGGGCAGGGGTACTACGAGCAGTACTTC.

V gene TRBV29-1 combines with J gene TRBJ1-3; perhaps TRBD1 as D (5 bases). Trimming shortened V by 6 bases and J by 8 bases, and 17 bases separated the two germline ends. The CDR3 consists of 13 residues. The germline CDR1 and CDR2 sequences are SQVTM and ANQGSEA. In DNA form, the CDR3 reads TGCAGCGTGTGGGGAGGGGATGGCTACACCATATATTTT. This encodes CSVWGGDGYTIYF.

CDR3 in amino acids: CSASGWAYEQYF. For the CDR3, the DNA is TGCAGTGCTAGCGGGTGGGCCTACGAGCAGTACTTC. This chain joins TRBV20-1 and TRBJ2-7; D is uncertain. The CDR3 has 12 amino acids. V dropped 3 bases and J dropped 2 bases, with 8 bases sitting between them. Germline V gives CDR1 DFQATT, CDR2 SNEGSKA (reference sequence).

This chain joins TRBV6-1 and TRBJ2-2; 9 bases agree with TRBD2. There are 17 residues in the CDR3. Germline V CDR1 and CDR2: MNHNS, SASEGT. The V segment lost 6 bases and the J segment 7 bases; nucleotides outside the gene matches: 15. The CDR3 is CASRRKTGTSFGGELFF. The DNA of the CDR3 is TGTGCCAGCAGGAGAAAAACCGGGACTAGCTTTGGCGGGGAGCTGTTTTTT.

The chain joins TRBV7-3 to TRBJ1-1; D is perhaps TRBD1 (5 bases). This CDR3 region has 13 residues. Trimming cost V 6 bases and J 3 bases, with 11 bases left between them. Per the germline V gene, CDR1 is SGHTA and CDR2 is FQGTGA. The CDR3 reads CASSSRADTEAFF. CDR3 nucleotides: TGTGCCAGCAGTTCCAGGGCGGACACTGAAGCTTTCTTT.

This clonotype was counted between two and nine times. This chain connects TRBV5-1 to TRBJ2-1, with 11 positions matching TRBD1. Germline assignment: CDR1 SGHRS and CDR2 YFSETQ. The CDR3 has 15 residues. Germline trimming cut 0 bases from V and 6 bases from J; bases unmatched to any gene: 2. The CDR3 sequence is CASSLGGTGGNEQFF. For the CDR3, the DNA is TGCGCCAGCAGCTTGGGCGGGACAGGGGGCAATGAGCAGTTCTTC.

The chain links TRBV19 to TRBJ1-4; D remains unclear. Germline V gene sequence: CDR1 LNHDA, CDR2 SQIVND (reference sequence). This CDR3 is 15 amino acids long. The V end lost 4 bases, the J end lost 5 bases, and 14 bases lay between the germline ends. CDR3 sequence: CASSTDSRRNEKLFF. The CDR3 bases are TGTGCCAGTAGTACGGACTCCCGGCGAAATGAAAAACTGTTTTTT.

This clonotype was observed many times. The rearrangement uses TRBV4-1 and TRBJ1-4; D remains unclear. The CDR3 is made up of 13 amino acids. Germline V gene sequence: CDR1 MGHRA, CDR2 YSYEKL. Trimming removed 1 base at V and 5 bases at J, with 5 bases between. The CDR3 spells CASSQAVNEKLFF. DNA of the CDR3: TGCGCCAGCAGCCAAGCGGTGAATGAAAAACTGTTTTTT.

The chain links TRBV10-1 to TRBJ2-7; 11 nucleotides line up with TRBD1. The CDR3 runs to 22 residues. V lost 3 bases and J lost 4; bases outside the gene matches: 26. Germline CDR1 is WNHNN and CDR2 is SYGVQD (reference sequence). The CDR3 here is CASSDMFDGPGTGGTTAYEQYF. The CDR3 DNA is TGCGCCAGCAGTGATATGTTCGACGGTCCCGGGACAGGGGGGACGACGGCTTACGAGCAGTACTTC.

This chain links TRBV24-1 with TRBJ2-7; unclear D gene. The CDR3 covers 15 residues. The V gene lost 3 bases and the J gene lost 2 bases, with 13 bases spanning the gap. Germline V lookup: CDR1 KGHDR, CDR2 SFDVKD. Here the CDR3 DNA reads TGTGCCACCAGTGATCCACTGGTACACCCCTACGAGCAGTACTTC. Protein sequence: CATSDPLVHPYEQYF.

This clonotype has a count of ten or more. The genes are TRBV19 and TRBJ1-2; D unclear. V was pared by 6 bases and J by 8 bases, with 13 bases between. The CDR3 has 12 residues. CDR1 LNHDA and CDR2 SQIVND come from the germline V gene (reference sequence). The CDR3 nucleotides read TGTGCCAGTAGGAGTAGTGGATACGGCTACACCTTC. It encodes CASRSSGYGYTF.

The chain is built from TRBV29-1 and TRBJ1-2, with a possible D match to TRBD1 (6 bases). CDR1 and CDR2 (germline): SQVTM, ANQGSEA. Trimming removed 5 bases from V and 2 bases from J, with 12 bases in between. The CDR3 loop spans 13 amino acids. The CDR3 sequence is CSVHRVGNYGYTF. For the CDR3, the DNA is TGCAGCGTTCACAGGGTGGGGAACTATGGCTACACCTTC.

There are many counts of this clonotype. The chain couples TRBV15 to TRBJ2-1, with 11 bases that match TRBD2. V shed 9 bases and J 4 bases; nucleotides not matched to a gene: 17. The CDR3 covers 18 residues. Looked up from germline, CDR1 is LNHNV and CDR2 is YYDKDF (reference sequence). The CDR3 protein is CATEGSDILAGEYNEQFF. The CDR3 nucleotides are TGTGCCACAGAGGGGTCCGATATACTAGCGGGAGAGTACAATGAGCAGTTCTTC.

V usage is TRBV25-1 and J usage is TRBJ1-4; TRBD1 might be the D (6 bases). This CDR3 is built from 15 residues. Germline V gives CDR1 MGHDK, CDR2 SYGVNS. V shed 5 bases and J shed 0 bases, with 10 bases lying between them. The CDR3 bases are TGTGCCAGCAGTACTGGACAGACAACTAATGAAAAACTGTTTTTT. This encodes CASSTGQTTNEKLFF. The full variable domain, completed using reference TRBV25-1 and TRBJ1-4, is EADIYQTPRYLVIGTGKKITLECSQTMGHDKMYWYQQDPGMELHLIHYSYGVNSTEKGDLSSESTVSRIRTEHFPLTLESARPSHTSQYLCASSTGQTTNEKLFFGSGTQLSVL.

V usage is TRBV2 and J usage is TRBJ1-1, with D hard to call. The germline CDR1 and CDR2 sequences are SNHLY and FYNNEI. V was cut by 10 bases and J by 8 bases, with 8 bases left in between. CDR3 length: 9 amino acids. Here the CDR3 reads CAITAEAFF. The CDR3 DNA follows: TGTGCCATAACGGCGGAAGCTTTCTTT.

This clonotype occurred a few times. The chain is built from TRBV2 and TRBJ2-3; D might be TRBD2 (5 bases). Trimming pared 6 bases from V and 1 base from J, leaving 14 bases between. CDR1 and CDR2 from the germline V gene are SNHLY and FYNNEI. This CDR3 is 15 amino acids long. DNA of the CDR3: TGTGCCAGCAGCGAGGACGGACTCCGCACAGATACGCAGTATTTT. This codes for CASSEDGLRTDTQYF.

V gene TRBV15 combines with J gene TRBJ2-5; 7 bases fit TRBD1. The V and J ends lost 3 bases and 2 bases, in that order; junction bases with no gene match: 9. The CDR3 loop spans 16 amino acids. The V gene's germline CDR1 is LNHNV and CDR2 YYDKDF (reference sequence). Here the CDR3 DNA reads TGTGCCACCAGCAGCCTGAACAGGGGACGACAAGAGACCCAGTACTTC. Protein product: CATSSLNRGRQETQYF.

The rearrangement uses TRBV7-6 and TRBJ1-1; D is unresolved. V gave up 5 bases and J gave up 1 base, with 8 bases separating them. Germline V gives CDR1 SGHVS, CDR2 FNYEAQ. There are 13 residues in the CDR3. The chain's CDR3 is CASSLAWNTEAFF. The CDR3 DNA is TGTGCCAGCAGCCTCGCCTGGAACACTGAAGCTTTCTTT.